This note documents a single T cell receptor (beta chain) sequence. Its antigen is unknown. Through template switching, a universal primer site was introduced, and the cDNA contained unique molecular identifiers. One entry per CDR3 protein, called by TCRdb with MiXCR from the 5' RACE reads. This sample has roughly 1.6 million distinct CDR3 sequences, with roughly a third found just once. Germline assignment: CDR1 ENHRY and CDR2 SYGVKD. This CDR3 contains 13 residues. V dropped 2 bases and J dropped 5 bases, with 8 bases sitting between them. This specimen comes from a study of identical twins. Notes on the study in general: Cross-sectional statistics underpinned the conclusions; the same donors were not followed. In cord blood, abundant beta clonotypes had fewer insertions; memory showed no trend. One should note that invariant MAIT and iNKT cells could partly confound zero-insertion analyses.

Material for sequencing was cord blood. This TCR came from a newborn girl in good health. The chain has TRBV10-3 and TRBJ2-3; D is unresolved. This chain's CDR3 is CAISEGIGDTQYF. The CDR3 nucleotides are TGTGCCATCAGTGAGGGGATTGGAGATACGCAGTATTTT.